This T cell receptor beta chain was retrieved from a study of CD8 T cells in Susac syndrome. The authors reverse transcribed 0.5 to 1 ug RNA with random hexamers. Amplification of TCR beta CDR3 was carried out by immunoSEQ multiplex PCR, which covered 54 Vbeta and 13 Jbeta segments. Each CDR3 protein is one row after TCRdb ran MiXCR on the immunoSEQ multiplex PCR reads. The table includes 170,000 or so distinct CDR3 sequences, roughly 92% detected once. CDR1 is SGHTA, CDR2 FQGNSA, per germline. The V end lost 1 base, the J end lost 4 bases, and 9 bases lay between the germline ends. The CDR3 length is 14 residues. Relapsing-remitting disease, either stable or active, was present in the multiple sclerosis controls, who were treatment-naive patients. On this clonotype itself: Its cognate antigen is unknown.

Findings of the study overall: It was acknowledged by the study that relatively few individuals were included in its TCR sequencing and HLA analysis.

The clonotype comes from a human donor with multiple sclerosis. Input material: CD4+ T cells from PBMCs. This chain connects TRBV7-2 to TRBJ2-3; a weak D match, TRBD1 (6 bases). The CDR3 region has the DNA TGTGCCAGCAGCTTAGTCGAGGGGGCAGATACGCAGTATTTT. Encoded protein: CASSLVEGADTQYF.